Included here is one T cell receptor (beta chain) sequence, with context. Its matching antigen is unknown. This sample was taken from a study of cytomegalovirus exposure and HLA in healthy donors. The PCR used 60 Vbeta and 13 Jbeta primers. TCRdb keeps only in-frame clones here, not all; method: immunoSEQ multiplex PCR. The sample yields 60,000 to 75,000 clones, approximately 85% seen once. Whole-study findings and limits: Previous analysis showed most TCR beta V segments were productive about 90% or about 30% of the time. Accurate predictions that matched the HLA-A and HLA-B alleles of most subjects were reportedly made from TCR beta sequences. The likely origin of a cluster of highly shared sequence variants was a sequencing artifact. The authors later linked a missense DCLRE1C variant to TCR beta V- and J-gene trimming.

In germline, CDR1 is SGHAT, CDR2 FQNNGV. The CDR3 extends over 16 amino acids. V lost 5 bases and J lost 5; bases outside the gene matches: 9. The clonotype was recovered from a female donor in good health and CMV-seronegative. This chain links TRBV11-2 with TRBJ2-2; 9 positions match TRBD1. The sequencing input was PBMCs. CDR3 sequence reads: CASSPWTGVETGELFF. Here the CDR3 DNA reads TGTGCCAGCAGCCCCTGGACAGGGGTAGAGACCGGGGAGCTGTTTTTT.